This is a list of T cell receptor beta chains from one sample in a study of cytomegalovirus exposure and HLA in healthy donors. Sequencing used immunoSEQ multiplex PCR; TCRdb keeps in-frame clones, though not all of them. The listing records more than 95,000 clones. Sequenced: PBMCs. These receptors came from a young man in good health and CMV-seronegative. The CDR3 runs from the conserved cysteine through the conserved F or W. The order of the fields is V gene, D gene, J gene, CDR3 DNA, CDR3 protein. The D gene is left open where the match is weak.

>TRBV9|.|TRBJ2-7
TGTGCCAGCAGCGCAAGGGGGAACAGTCACTCCTACGAGCAGTACTTC
CASSARGNSHSYEQYF
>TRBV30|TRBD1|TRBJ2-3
TGTGCCTGGAAACAGGGGGCCTCAGATACGCAGTATTTT
CAWKQGASDTQYF
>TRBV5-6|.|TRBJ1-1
TGTGCCAGCGGCATTCTGGCGGGGAACACTGAAGCTTTCTTT
CASGILAGNTEAFF
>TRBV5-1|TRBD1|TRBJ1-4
TGCGCCAGCAGCGACCGGGACAGGGCATCTAATGAAAAACTGTTTTTT
CASSDRDRASNEKLFF
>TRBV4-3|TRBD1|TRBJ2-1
TGCGCCAGCAGCCAGGACCGGGGAGGGACAGGGAAGAACAATGAGCAGTTCTTC
CASSQDRGGTGKNNEQFF
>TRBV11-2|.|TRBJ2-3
TGTGCCAGCACCGCATGGCCCCGTAACTATAGCCCCCCCCATGATTTT
CASTAWPRNYSPPHDF
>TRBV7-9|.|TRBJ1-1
TGTGCCAGCAGCTTAGTTTGGCAGGGGAACACTGAAGCTTTCTTT
CASSLVWQGNTEAFF
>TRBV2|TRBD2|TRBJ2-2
TGTGCCAGCAGTCGTAGCGGGAGGGGGGACACCGGGGAGCTGTTTTTT
CASSRSGRGDTGELFF
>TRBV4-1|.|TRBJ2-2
TGCGCCAGCAGCCAAGGCCAGGCGAACACCGGGGAGCTGTTTTTT
CASSQGQANTGELFF
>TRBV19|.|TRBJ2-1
TGTGCCTCAAACAACAGGGCCAATGAGCAGTTCTTC
CASNNRANEQFF
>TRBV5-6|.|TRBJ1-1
TGTGCCAGCAGCATTCTGGCGGGGAACACTGAAGCTTTCTTT
CASSILAGNTEAFF
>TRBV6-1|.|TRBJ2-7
TGTGCCAGCAGTGAAGACATATCCTACGAGCAGTACTTC
CASSEDISYEQYF
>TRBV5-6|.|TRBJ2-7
TGTGCCAGCAGCTTGGAAGTCAGTCTTCACGAGCAGTACTTC
CASSLEVSLHEQYF
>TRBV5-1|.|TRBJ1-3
TGCGCCAGCAGCTTGGAGAGCTCTGGAAACACCATATATTTT
CASSLESSGNTIYF
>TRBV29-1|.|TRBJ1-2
TGCAGCACCGAACGCGGGGACTATGGCTACACCTTC
CSTERGDYGYTF
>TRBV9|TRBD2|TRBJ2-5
TGTGCCAGCAGCGTAGAGGTTGGGCGGGAGATTGGAGAGACCCAGTACTTC
CASSVEVGREIGETQYF
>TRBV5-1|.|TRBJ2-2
TGCGCCAGCAGCTTGCAGGGCCGAGGAGGGGCCGGGGAGCTGTTTTTT
CASSLQGRGGAGELFF
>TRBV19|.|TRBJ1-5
TGTGCCAGTACCAAGGGGTCCTTTAGCAATCAGCCCCAGCATTTT
CASTKGSFSNQPQHF
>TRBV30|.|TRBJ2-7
TGTGCCTGGAGCCTAAAGGAGGAGCAGTACTTC
CAWSLKEEQYF
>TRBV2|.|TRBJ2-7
TGTGCCAGCCGGGACTCCTTATACGAGCAGTACTTC
CASRDSLYEQYF
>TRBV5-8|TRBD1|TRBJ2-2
TGTGCCAGCAGCTTGGTAACAGGGGTGGTCGCCGGGGAGCTGTTTTTT
CASSLVTGVVAGELFF
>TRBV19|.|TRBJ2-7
TGTGCCAGTAGTCAACAGGGATTCTCCTACGAGCAGTACTTC
CASSQQGFSYEQYF
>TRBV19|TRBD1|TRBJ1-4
TGTGCCAGTACACCGGGGACAGGGCGAGAAAAACTGTTTTTT
CASTPGTGREKLFF
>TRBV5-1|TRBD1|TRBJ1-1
TGCGCCAGCAACCCAGGGGGGATCGGCACTGAAGCTTTCTTT
CASNPGGIGTEAFF
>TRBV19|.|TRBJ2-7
TGTGCCAGTAGTCGTGACTCAAACTCCTACGAGCAGTACTTC
CASSRDSNSYEQYF
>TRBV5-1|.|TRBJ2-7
TGCGCCAGCAGCTTGGTTCAGGTGAAAGCTACCTACGAGCAGTACTTC
CASSLVQVKATYEQYF
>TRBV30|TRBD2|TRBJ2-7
TGTGCCTGGAGTACAGGACTAGCGGGAGGGCTCTCCGACTTC
CAWSTGLAGGLSDF
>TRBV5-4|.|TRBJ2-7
TGTGCCAGCAGCTTGTCAGGGGCCTACGAGCAGTACTTC
CASSLSGAYEQYF
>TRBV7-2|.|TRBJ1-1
TGTGCCAGCAGCTCCCCGTCTCTAGAGGCTGAAGCTTTCTTT
CASSSPSLEAEAFF
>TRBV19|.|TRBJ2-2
TGTGCCAGTAGTATACGGGTGGGTCCCGGGGAGCTGTTTTTT
CASSIRVGPGELFF
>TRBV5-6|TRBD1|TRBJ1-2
TGTGCCAGCAGCGATCCCCACCGGACAGGGCTGCTCTTTGGCTACACCTTC
CASSDPHRTGLLFGYTF
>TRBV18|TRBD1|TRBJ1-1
TGTGCCAGCCATCCCGGGACAGGGATACCAGATAAGAACACTGAAGCTTTCTTT
CASHPGTGIPDKNTEAFF
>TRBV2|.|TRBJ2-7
TGTGCCAGCAGTGAGAGGCTCCTAGGGGCCTACGAGCAGTACTTC
CASSERLLGAYEQYF
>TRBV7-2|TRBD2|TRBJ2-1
TGTGCCAGCAGCTTACTGCTAGCGGGAGCGGTTGAGCAGTTCTTC
CASSLLLAGAVEQFF
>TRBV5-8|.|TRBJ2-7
TGTGCCAGCACCGAAGACAACGGGAGCTCCTACGAGCAGTACTTC
CASTEDNGSSYEQYF
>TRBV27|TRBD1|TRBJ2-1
TGTGCCAGCAGTACGCCACTACAGGGGAGCTCCTACAATGAGCAGTTCTTC
CASSTPLQGSSYNEQFF